The 15 T cell receptor beta chains below all came from one sample that was sequenced in a study of shared clonotypes between healthy human individuals. Some clones are missing from TCRdb's copy, which holds only in-frame ones; the method was immunoSEQ multiplex PCR. The sample contains about 1.1 million clones, 70% to 80% of which appear only once. Sample: memory CD4+ T cells from PBMCs. As to subset: CD45RA-negative fraction. These receptors all stem from a man between 18 and 35 years old in good health. Some clones in this sample may be carry-over from other donors' samples.

The V and J genes are TRBV29-1 and TRBJ2-1, with 10 bases matching TRBD2. This CDR3 is built from 14 residues. Germline V gene data show CDR1 as SQVTM and CDR2 as ANQGSEA. Trimming cost V 4 bases and J 3 bases; bases outside gene matches: 3. The CDR3 nucleotides are TGCAGCGTTGCGTCTAGCGGGAGCTACAATGAGCAGTTCTTC. Encoded protein: CSVASSGSYNEQFF.

Regarding this clone: Just one base apart from a much larger clone, this may be a read error. The J gene is TRBJ1-5, the V gene TRBV7-9, with D unresolved. This CDR3 is 12 amino acids long. The germline V gene encodes CDR1 SEHNR and CDR2 FQNEAQ (reference sequence). Trimming cost V 0 bases and J 6 bases, with 3 bases left between them. As DNA, the CDR3 is TGTGCCAGCAGCTTAGCGGGTCAGCCCCAGCATTTT. Protein: CASSLAGQPQHF.

This clone appeared many times. For the CDR3, the DNA is TGCGCCAGCAGCTTGGGCGGCCCTTCAATGAACACTGAAGCTTTCTTT. It codes for CASSLGGPSMNTEAFF. V is TRBV5-1 and J is TRBJ1-1, with D unresolved. The CDR3 has 16 residues. The V end was cut by 0 bases, the J end by 0 bases, with 12 bases between. Germline values: CDR1 SGHRS, CDR2 YFSETQ.

The genes are TRBV28 and TRBJ2-1; the match to TRBD2 covers 7 bases. Germline assignment: CDR1 MDHEN and CDR2 SYDVKM. V trimming: 5 bases; J trimming: 5 bases; junction bases outside the gene matches: 9. The CDR3 runs 15 residues. The CDR3 DNA reads as TGTGCCAGCAGTGATTTGCGGGAGAGAAACAATGAGCAGTTCTTC. Residues: CASSDLRERNNEQFF.

The CDR3 reads CASSLDPPEGGRSYEQYF. The CDR3, as DNA: TGTGCCAGCAGCTTAGATCCCCCCGAAGGGGGCAGATCCTACGAGCAGTACTTC. The chain joins TRBV11-2 to TRBJ2-7; 7 nucleotides line up with TRBD1. In germline, CDR1 is SGHAT, CDR2 FQNNGV. J was trimmed by 1 base and V by 0 bases; bases with no gene match: 12. The CDR3 contains 18 residues.

V is TRBV4-2 and J is TRBJ2-1; D not resolved. The V end lost 4 bases, the J end lost 4 bases, and 14 bases lay between the germline ends. The CDR3 is made up of 15 amino acids. The germline V gene has CDR1 LGHNA and CDR2 YNFKEQ. The CDR3 DNA reads TGTGCCAGCAGCCCCCTTTCTGACTTGTACAATGAGCAGTTCTTC. This sequence encodes CASSPLSDLYNEQFF.

This chain links TRBV6-5 with TRBJ1-2; no clear D gene. The V end was cut by 2 bases, the J end by 2 bases, with 6 bases between. CDR3 length: 13 amino acids. The germline CDR1 and CDR2 sequences are MNHEY and SVGAGI. CDR3 DNA sequence: TGTGCCAGCAGTTACGATATGAACTATGGCTACACCTTC. Encoded protein: CASSYDMNYGYTF.

The V gene is TRBV30, the J gene TRBJ2-1; 7 bases fit TRBD2. J lost 7 bases, V lost 3 bases, and 12 bases had no gene match. CDR1 and CDR2 from the germline V gene are GTSNPN and SVGIG (reference sequence). The CDR3 consists of 15 residues. CDR3 region: CAWSRAGVRPNEQFF. CDR3 coding DNA: TGTGCCTGGAGCAGGGCGGGAGTCCGACCTAATGAGCAGTTCTTC. Based on the CDR3 plus reference TRBV30 and TRBJ2-1, the full variable domain is SQTIHQWPATLVQPVGSPLSLECTVEGTSNPNLYWYRQAAGRGLQLLFYSVGIGQISSEVPQNLSASRPQDRQFILSSKKLLLSDSGFYLCAWSRAGVRPNEQFFGPGTRLTVL.

The gene calls are TRBV7-9 and TRBJ2-6; D gene ambiguous. The CDR3 covers 14 residues. Germline CDR1 and CDR2: SEHNR and FQNEAQ (reference sequence). V was pared by 6 bases and J by 0 bases, with 6 bases between. The CDR3 spells CASRPYSGANVLTF. The CDR3 nucleotides are TGTGCCAGCAGGCCGTACTCTGGGGCCAACGTCCTGACTTTC.

This sequence joins TRBV28 and TRBJ2-3; D is undetermined. Trimming removed 5 bases at V and 1 base at J, with 10 bases between. CDR1 and CDR2 from the germline V gene are MDHEN and SYDVKM. The CDR3 spans 14 residues. CDR3: CASSLPSGTDTQYF. In DNA, the CDR3 is TGTGCCAGCAGTCTTCCGAGCGGCACAGATACGCAGTATTTT.

This clone was seen many times. This chain joins TRBV7-2 and TRBJ2-7; TRBD2 matches at 8 bases. J lost 1 base, V lost 5 bases, and 7 bases had no gene match. The CDR3 extends over 15 amino acids. Looked up from germline, CDR1 is SGHTA and CDR2 is FQGNSA. DNA for the CDR3: TGTGCCAGCAGCCAGAGCGGGAGCGTTTCCTACGAGCAGTACTTC. Translating it yields CASSQSGSVSYEQYF.

The chain has TRBV9 and TRBJ2-1; D is perhaps TRBD1 or TRBD2 (6 bases each). V was clipped by 1 base and J by 8 bases, with 13 bases between them. Germline CDR1 and CDR2: SGDLS and YYNGEE. This CDR3 is built from 14 residues. DNA of the CDR3: TGTGCCAGCAGCGTACAGGTGGAGGGGGATGAGCAGTTCTTC. It specifies CASSVQVEGDEQFF. Drawing the rest from reference TRBV9 and TRBJ2-1, the complete variable domain is DSGVTQTPKHLITATGQRVTLRCSPRSGDLSVYWYQQSLDQGLQFLIQYYNGEERAKGNILERFSAQQFPDLHSELNLSSLELGDSALYFCASSVQVEGDEQFFGPGTRLTVL.

This chain uses TRBV29-1 with TRBJ2-7, with 9 positions matching TRBD1. The CDR3 sequence is 15 residues long. With V trimmed by 6 bases and J by 4 bases, 13 bases remained unmatched. Germline V CDR1 and CDR2: SQVTM, ANQGSEA. The CDR3 here is CSVSKGATGGYEQYF. DNA for the CDR3: TGCAGCGTCTCAAAAGGGGCGACAGGGGGGTACGAGCAGTACTTC.

The V gene is TRBV9, the J gene TRBJ2-3; TRBD2 matches 7 bases. The V segment lost 4 bases and the J segment 3 bases; nucleotides outside the gene matches: 8. Germline lookup yields CDR1 SGDLS and CDR2 YYNGEE. This CDR3 is built from 15 residues. CDR3 nucleotides: TGTGCCAGCAGCCCCGGACTAGTTAGTACAGATACGCAGTATTTT. Residues: CASSPGLVSTDTQYF.

The chain joins TRBV5-1 to TRBJ2-3; 10 bases agree with TRBD2. The V gene's germline CDR1 is SGHRS and CDR2 YFSETQ. The junction had 5 bases not matched to a gene; V was cut back by 0 bases and J by 4 bases. This CDR3 is 16 amino acids long. CDR3 DNA: TGCGCCAGCAGCTTGGTTCTAGCGGGAGCGTCAGATACGCAGTATTTT. Its translation is CASSLVLAGASDTQYF.